This entry lists 6 T cell receptor beta chains sequenced from one sample in a study of blood T cell repertoires in COVID-19. The method was immunoSEQ multiplex PCR; TCRdb's version includes in-frame clones alone and lacks a portion of them. The repertoire has about 84,000 clones, around nine tenths of them found once; the top ten carry approximately 1.3%. The sequenced sample was peripheral blood. These receptors all stem from a man older than 75 with active or convalescent COVID-19.

The chain uses TRBV12-5 and TRBJ2-1; possibly TRBD2 for D (6 bases). The CDR3 has 16 amino acids. The germline CDR1 and CDR2 sequences are LGHNT and FRNRAP. V shed 6 bases and J shed 8 bases, with 23 bases lying between them. The CDR3 loop reads CASGLGSLGSIDEQFF. In DNA form, the CDR3 reads TGTGCTAGTGGCCTCGGGAGTTTGGGTTCCATAGATGAGCAGTTCTTC.

In this sample, this clone turned up a few times. This chain uses TRBV5-1 with TRBJ2-5; D is uncertain. This CDR3 is 13 amino acids long. Trimming stripped 4 bases from V and 1 base from J, with 8 bases between. Germline V gene sequence: CDR1 SGHRS, CDR2 YFSETQ. The CDR3 loop is CASSIDIQETQYF. The CDR3 DNA reads as TGCGCCAGCAGCATTGACATCCAAGAGACCCAGTACTTC. Full variable domain (missing parts from reference TRBV5-1 and TRBJ2-5): KAGVTQTPRYLIKTRGQQVTLSCSPISGHRSVSWYQQTPGQGLQFLFEYFSETQRNKGNFPGRFSGRQFSNSRSEMNVSTLELGDSALYLCASSIDIQETQYFGPGTRLLVL.

This chain joins TRBV7-6 and TRBJ1-3; the D is unclear. Deletions cut 2 bases from V and 0 bases from J, with 5 bases between. Per germline, CDR1 SGHVS and CDR2 FNYEAQ. The CDR3 spans 14 residues. The CDR3 region has the DNA TGTGCCAGCAGCTTAACGGGCTCTGGAAACACCATATATTTT. Its translation: CASSLTGSGNTIYF.

The chain employs TRBV9 and TRBJ2-6, with TRBD1 matching 9 bases. V dropped 2 bases and J dropped 2; count of bases not matched to a gene: 2. This CDR3 region has 16 residues. CDR1 is SGDLS, CDR2 YYNGEE, per germline. The CDR3 loop is CASSVRQGAGANVLTF. In nucleotides, the CDR3 is TGTGCCAGCAGCGTCAGACAGGGGGCTGGGGCCAACGTCCTGACTTTC.

This clone was picked up one time. V gene TRBV3-1 (or the pseudogene TRBV3-2) combines with J gene TRBJ1-1, with D possibly TRBD1 on 5 matching bases. With 2 bases removed from V and 0 bases from J, the gap between germline ends came to 7 bases. CDR3 length: 14 amino acids. CDR1 LGHDT and CDR2 YNNKEL come from the germline V gene (reference sequence). The CDR3 DNA reads TGTGCCAGCAGCCAACCAGGGATGAACACTGAAGCTTTCTTT. It translates to CASSQPGMNTEAFF.

This sequence joins TRBV18 and TRBJ2-3; D may be TRBD1 (5 bases). Trimming left V 5 bases short and J 1 base short, with 16 bases between. CDR3 length equals 16 residues. Germline CDR1 and CDR2: KGHSH and LQKENI. CDR3 in amino acids: CASSITGVLGTDTQYF. CDR3 in DNA: TGTGCCAGCTCAATCACAGGTGTACTCGGCACAGATACGCAGTATTTT.